Reported below is one T cell receptor beta chain. Antigen: not known. The data were taken from a study of identical twins. General study findings and limits: Surplus twin overlap in beta out-of-frame sequences was less pronounced.

TCRdb fed the 5' RACE reads into MiXCR, producing one record per CDR3 protein. The sample holds under 800,000 distinct CDR3 sequences; 21% are singletons and the top ten take over 4%. Germline V gene lookup returns CDR1 MNHEY and CDR2 SMNVEV (reference sequence). The CDR3 covers 13 residues. Trimming removed 5 bases from V and 6 bases from J, with 14 bases in between. Another study also made use of these data, one on T cells expressing NK-cell markers. As that study records: NKG2C+ dominant clonotype frequencies in over 5 donors were about 1.0-7.0% of CD8+ T cells. Expanded NKG2C+ T cell clones were not confirmed as HCMV-specific.

The receptor's source is a young woman in good health. Sequenced sample: PBMCs. The rearrangement joins TRBV27 to TRBJ2-7; D not certain. This CDR3 reads CASSQRALREQYF. The CDR3 coding sequence is TGTGCCAGCAGTCAGCGCGCCCTTCGCGAGCAGTACTTC.